The 9 T cell receptor beta chains listed next were all sequenced from one sample in a study of metastatic and nonmetastatic thyroid tumors. None of the patients had undergone any treatment ahead of thyroid surgery. TCRdb redid the clone calls on the PCR reads using MiXCR. The data show 30,000 to 45,000 clones, about 20% seen once. Sequenced sample: blood. Source of these receptors: a female donor with papillary thyroid cancer or a benign thyroid nodule (not recorded which). Some clones in this sample may be carry-over from other donors' samples.

The rearrangement uses TRBV12-3 or TRBV12-4 and TRBJ2-2, with TRBD1 matching over 8 bases. V lost 6 bases and J lost 8; bases outside the gene matches: 11. The CDR3 covers 15 residues. This CDR3 is CASSSGTGHKGELFF. The CDR3 DNA follows: TGTGCCAGCAGCTCCGGGACAGGCCACAAAGGGGAGCTGTTTTTT.

This clone was picked up many times. Other DNA sequences in the sample encode the same CDR3. The rearrangement uses TRBV9 and TRBJ2-5; 8 bases fit TRBD2. V was clipped by 0 bases and J by 3 bases; unmatched bases: 4. The length of the CDR3 is 15 residues. Germline CDR1 reads SGDLS; CDR2 reads YYNGEE. The CDR3 here is CASSVAGLAEETQYF. CDR3 DNA sequence: TGTGCCAGCAGCGTAGCTGGACTAGCCGAAGAGACCCAGTACTTC.

The chain recombines TRBV20-1 with TRBJ2-2, with TRBD2 as a possible D gene (5 bases). V was shortened by 1 base and J by 6 bases, with 15 bases between the two germline ends. The CDR3 consists of 15 residues. The V gene's germline CDR1 is DFQATT and CDR2 SNEGSKA (reference sequence). The CDR3 nucleotides are TGCAGTGCTAGAGTGGCCCTAGCATCGGCCGGGGAGCTGTTTTTT. As protein: CSARVALASAGELFF.

This clone was seen more than once but under ten times. The chain uses TRBV7-8 and TRBJ1-2, with D possibly matching TRBD1 (5 bases). The germline V gene encodes CDR1 SGHVS and CDR2 FQNEAQ. Trimming removed 5 bases from V and 5 bases from J, with 18 bases in between. The CDR3 spans 15 residues. In DNA form, the CDR3 reads TGTGCCAGCAGCCCAGCGAGTTTGACAGAGTATGGCTACACCTTC. It yields the protein CASSPASLTEYGYTF.

There are many counts of this clone. The same CDR3 arises from other DNA sequences in this sample as well. The chain's CDR3 is CAALGGSYNEQFF. In nucleotides, the CDR3 is TGTGCCGCACTGGGGGGCTCCTACAATGAGCAGTTCTTC. The gene calls are TRBV6-1 and TRBJ2-1; D may be TRBD2 (6 bases). Germline loops: CDR1 MNHNS, CDR2 SASEGT. CDR3 length: 13 amino acids. With 11 bases removed from V and 0 bases from J, the gap between germline ends came to 11 bases.

The table lists this clone with a few counts. V gene TRBV7-2 combines with J gene TRBJ2-7, with 12 bases fitting TRBD1. The germline V gene has CDR1 SGHTA and CDR2 FQGNSA. This CDR3 is built from 15 residues. The trim removed 3 bases at V and 5 bases at J, leaving 5 bases unmatched. The CDR3 sequence: CASSLGTGGLNEQYF. CDR3 DNA sequence: TGTGCCAGCAGCTTGGGGACAGGGGGCCTTAACGAGCAGTACTTC.

The sample holds many counts of this clone. The chain uses TRBV20-1 and TRBJ1-1; D is unclear. The germline CDR1 and CDR2 sequences are DFQATT and SNEGSKA (reference sequence). The CDR3 runs to 13 residues. V lost 4 bases to trimming and J lost 1 base, with 10 bases between them. This CDR3 reads CSATLGGNTEAFF. The CDR3 bases are TGCAGTGCTACCCTCGGCGGGAACACTGAAGCTTTCTTT.

This clone has only a few counts. The rearrangement links TRBV12-3 or TRBV12-4 to TRBJ2-2, with D uncertain. The V end lost 7 bases, the J end lost 1 base, and 10 bases lay between the germline ends. This CDR3 contains 14 residues. Here the CDR3 reads CASTPLENTGELFF. In DNA form, the CDR3 reads TGTGCCAGCACCCCCCTTGAGAACACCGGGGAGCTGTTTTTT.

In its sample, this clone was seen many times. The chain has TRBV6-2 or TRBV6-3 and TRBJ1-2; TRBD1 is a possible D gene (5 bases). The CDR3 runs to 20 residues. In germline, CDR1 is MNHEY, CDR2 SVGEGT. The ends were cut back, 0 bases at V and 4 bases at J, with 27 bases in the middle. As DNA, the CDR3 is TGTGCCAGCAGTTACTCAGGGGCCAAGGGCGCTGCACTCGGGGCCTATGGCTACACCTTC. This sequence encodes CASSYSGAKGAALGAYGYTF.